This TCR beta chain was captured in a study of OX40 agonist ivuxolimab in advanced cancers. The overall study: Ivuxolimab, an antibody that agonizes OX40 (CD134), was administered to the patients. Prior checkpoint blockade (anti-PD-1, anti-PD-L1 or anti-CTLA-4) was permitted; around 39% had it.

Assay used: immunoSEQ multiplex PCR; TCRdb lists only in-frame clones, some missing. The sample records tens of thousands of clones, over 70% being singletons. Points on this clone: The target antigen is unknown.

Study findings and constraints: Partial responders at 0.1-3.0 mg/kg had among the lowest clonal expansion. CD4+ and CD8+ T cells in blood underwent clonal expansion by week 6 at 0.1 to 3.0 mg/kg.

The J segment lost 6 bases and the V segment lost 7 bases, leaving 13 bases of the junction unmatched. There are 14 residues in the CDR3. Germline V gives CDR1 SQVTM, CDR2 ANQGSEA. This sequence originates from an adult with an advanced solid tumor such as melanoma, head and neck, liver or kidney cancer. This sequence joins TRBV29-1 and TRBJ2-3; the match to TRBD2 covers 7 bases. The sample here was CD4+ or CD8+ T cells sorted from blood, taken in a trial of the OX40 agonist ivuxolimab. The CDR3 region is CSAPIGSGYDTQYF. The CDR3 DNA sequence: TGCAGCGCCCCGATCGGTAGCGGGTACGATACGCAGTATTTT.